This T cell receptor beta chain was sequenced during a study of OX40 agonist ivuxolimab in advanced cancers. For the study at large: Every 2 weeks, patients received ivuxolimab intravenously, dosed at 0.01 to 10 mg/kg. Study-level findings and limits: Averaging showed that CD8+ T cells had more expanded clones than CD4+ did.

Concerning this clone itself: The antigen remains undetermined.

Germline CDR1 reads MNHEY; CDR2 reads SVGAGI. V was clipped by 6 bases and J by 0 bases, with 15 bases between them. This CDR3 contains 15 residues. Some clones are missing from TCRdb's copy, which holds only in-frame ones; the method was immunoSEQ multiplex PCR. The sample has approximately 51,000 clones, 65% to 85% seen once; the top ten hold 2% to 2.5%. The chain combines TRBV6-5 with TRBJ2-7, with D perhaps given as TRBD1 or TRBD2 (5 bases each). Sequences were derived from CD4+ or CD8+ T cells sorted from blood, sampled in a trial of the OX40 agonist ivuxolimab. This TCR came from an adult with an advanced solid tumor such as melanoma, head and neck, liver or kidney cancer. CDR3: CASSEGSLSSYEQYF. The CDR3 DNA reads as TGTGCCAGCAGCGAGGGGTCTCTAAGCTCCTACGAGCAGTACTTC.